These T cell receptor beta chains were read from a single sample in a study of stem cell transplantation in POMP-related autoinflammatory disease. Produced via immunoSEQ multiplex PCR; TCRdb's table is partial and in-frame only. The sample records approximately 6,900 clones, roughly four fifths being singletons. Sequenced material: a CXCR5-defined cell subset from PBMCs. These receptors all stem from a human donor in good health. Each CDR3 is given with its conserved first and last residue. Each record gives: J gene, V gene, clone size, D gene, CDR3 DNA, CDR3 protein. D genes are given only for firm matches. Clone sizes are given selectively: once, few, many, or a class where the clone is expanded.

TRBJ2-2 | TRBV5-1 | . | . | TGCGCCAGCGAAAAGAGGCCGGGGATCAACACCGGGGAGCTGTTTTTT | CASEKRPGINTGELFF
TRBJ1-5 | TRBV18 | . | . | TGTGCCAGCTCACCTAGGGAGGGGGAATTGTTTCCTCAGCCCCAGCATTTT | CASSPREGELFPQPQHF
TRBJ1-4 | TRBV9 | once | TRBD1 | TGTGCCAGCAGCGACGGACAGGTTGGGGAAAAACTGTTTTTT | CASSDGQVGEKLFF
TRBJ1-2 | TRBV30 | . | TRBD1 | TGTGCCTGGAGACGTACCTCGAGACAGGGGGCGTATGGCTACACCTTC | CAWRRTSRQGAYGYTF
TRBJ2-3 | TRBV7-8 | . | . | TGTGCCAGCAGCTTTACAGGGAGAGCGCAGTATTTT | CASSFTGRAQYF
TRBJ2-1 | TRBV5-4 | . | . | TGTGCCAGCTCCCCTTCTAGCCCATCCTACAATGAGCAGTTCTTC | CASSPSSPSYNEQFF
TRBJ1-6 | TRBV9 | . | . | TGTGCCAGCAGCTCTACCGGGACCTACGGTTCACCCCTCCACTTT | CASSSTGTYGSPLHF
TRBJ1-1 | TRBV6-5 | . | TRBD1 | TGTGCCAGCAGCTTGGGACAGGACACTGAAGCTTTCTTT | CASSLGQDTEAFF
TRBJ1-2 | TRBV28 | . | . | TGTGCCAGCAGTTTAGGGGGCGCCAACTATGGCTACACCTTC | CASSLGGANYGYTF
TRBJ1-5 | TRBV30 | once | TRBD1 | TGTGCCTGGAGTAAGACAGGGGGCAAGCAGCCCCAGCATTTT | CAWSKTGGKQPQHF
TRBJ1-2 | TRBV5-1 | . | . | TGCGCCAGCAAGCGGGGGGCGACCGGAGACTATGGCTACACCTTC | CASKRGATGDYGYTF
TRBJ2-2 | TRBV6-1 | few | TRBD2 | TGTGCCAGCAGTGCGACTAGCGGGGGGTCTACCGGGGAGCTGTTTTTT | CASSATSGGSTGELFF
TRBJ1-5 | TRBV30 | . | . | TGTGCCTGGAGTGTAAAACAGAATCAGCCCCAGCATTTT | CAWSVKQNQPQHF
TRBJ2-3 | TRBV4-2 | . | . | TGTGCCAGCAGCCCGTTGGGAGGGGGCAGGGGCACAGATACGCAGTATTTT | CASSPLGGGRGTDTQYF
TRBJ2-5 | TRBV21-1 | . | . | TGTGCCAGCACCCCGCAGGGACTAGCGGGGGAAGAGACCCAGTACTTC | CASTPQGLAGEETQYF
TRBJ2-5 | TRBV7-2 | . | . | TGTGCCAGCAGCTCGGGGGCCGAACGGACCCAGTACTTC | CASSSGAERTQYF
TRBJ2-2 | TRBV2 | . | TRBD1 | TGTGCCAGCAGTCGGGACAGAGGATACGGGGAGCTGTTTTTT | CASSRDRGYGELFF
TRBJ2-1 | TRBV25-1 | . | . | TGTGCCAGCAGTAACCTTCGGGTTGGTGAGCAGTTCTTC | CASSNLRVGEQFF
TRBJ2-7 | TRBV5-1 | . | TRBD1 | TGCGCCAGCAGCGTGGGACAGGTTTCCTACGAGCAGTACTTC | CASSVGQVSYEQYF
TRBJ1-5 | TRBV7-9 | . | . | TGTGCCAGCAGCTTAACAGCTGGGGGCAATCAGCCCCAGCATTTT | CASSLTAGGNQPQHF
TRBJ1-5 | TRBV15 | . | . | TGTGCCACCAGCAGAGATACGGGCAACAATCAGCCCCAGCATTTT | CATSRDTGNNQPQHF
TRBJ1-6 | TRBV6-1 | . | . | TGTGCCAGCAGGCACGGAGGGGTGGATAATTCACCCCTCCACTTT | CASRHGGVDNSPLHF
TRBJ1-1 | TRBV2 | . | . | TGTGCCAGCTACGCAGGGAACCTGAACACTGAAGCTTTCTTT | CASYAGNLNTEAFF
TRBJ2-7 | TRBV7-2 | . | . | TGTGCCAGCAGGTCACCGGGACAAGATTACGAGCAGTACTTC | CASRSPGQDYEQYF
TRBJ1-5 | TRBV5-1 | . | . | TGCGCCAGCAGCTTGGATGGGGTTGGTCAGCCCCAGCATTTT | CASSLDGVGQPQHF
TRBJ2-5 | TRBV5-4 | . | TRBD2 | TGTGCCAGCAGCTTGGGTGCTAGCGGGGGGAAAGAGACCCAGTACTTC | CASSLGASGGKETQYF
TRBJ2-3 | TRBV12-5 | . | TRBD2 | TGTGCTAGTGGCACGACTAGCGGGGGGGAGGATACGCAGTATTTT | CASGTTSGGEDTQYF
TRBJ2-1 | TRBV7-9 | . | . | TGTGCCAGCAGCGCCGAGGGGTTCAGGAATGAGCAGTTCTTC | CASSAEGFRNEQFF
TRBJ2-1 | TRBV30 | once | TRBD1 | TGTGCCTGGATGGGGGCAGGGGGTAATAATGAGCAGTTCTTC | CAWMGAGGNNEQFF
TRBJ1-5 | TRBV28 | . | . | TGTGCCAGCAGTTTAGAGGGCATTAAAAAGGGGAGCAATCAGCCCCAGCATTTT | CASSLEGIKKGSNQPQHF
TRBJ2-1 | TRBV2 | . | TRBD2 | TGTGCCGCCCACCGGGGGACTAGCCGGGGCGCTGAGCAGTTCTTC | CAAHRGTSRGAEQFF
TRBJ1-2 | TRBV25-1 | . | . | TGTGCCAGCACTATAGGGGGGGGCTACGGCTACACCTTC | CASTIGGGYGYTF
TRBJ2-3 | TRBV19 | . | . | TGTGCCAGTAGTACTTACACAGATACGCAGTATTTT | CASSTYTDTQYF